This record looks at one TCR beta chain sequence and its context. Per germline, CDR1 MNHEY and CDR2 SVGAGI. CDR3 length: 12 amino acids. With V trimmed by 8 bases and J by 0 bases, 1 base remained unmatched. The data are from a study of cytomegalovirus exposure and HLA in healthy donors. 60 Vbeta and 13 Jbeta primers were used in PCR. TCRdb's table, derived via immunoSEQ multiplex PCR, lists solely in-frame clones and lacks some. This table holds under 95,000 clones, about three quarters found once. The gene calls are TRBV6-5 and TRBJ2-7; 7 positions agree with TRBD2. The sample taken for sequencing was PBMCs. The source of this sequence is a male donor in good health and CMV-seronegative. The CDR3 DNA follows: TGTGCCAGCGGCGGGAGCTCCTACGAGCAGTACTTC. It encodes CASGGSSYEQYF.